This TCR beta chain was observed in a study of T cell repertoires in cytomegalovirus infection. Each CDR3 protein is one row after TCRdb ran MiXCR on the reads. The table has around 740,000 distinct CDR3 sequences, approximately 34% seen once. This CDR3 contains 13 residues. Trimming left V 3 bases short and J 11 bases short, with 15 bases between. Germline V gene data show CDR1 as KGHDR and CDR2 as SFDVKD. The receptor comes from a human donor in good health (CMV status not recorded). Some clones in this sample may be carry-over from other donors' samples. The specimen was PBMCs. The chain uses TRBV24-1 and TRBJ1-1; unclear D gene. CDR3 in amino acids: CATSDPAHARAFF. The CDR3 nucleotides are TGTGCCACCAGTGATCCTGCTCACGCGAGGGCTTTCTTT.